The next 11 T cell receptor beta chains were all read from a single sample in a study of T cell repertoires in cytomegalovirus infection. For these receptors, no antigen is known. TCRdb re-called the reads with MiXCR, one entry per CDR3 protein. Found here are roughly 990,000 distinct CDR3 sequences, 31% of them singletons; the top ten hold around an eighth. The material was cultured CD8+ T cells from PBMCs, obtained from culture after CMV antigen stimulation. The receptors originated from a human donor in good health (CMV status not recorded). Some clones in this sample may be carry-over from other donors' samples.

CDR3 sequence: CASSLVVTSGNNEQFF. The CDR3 region has the DNA TGTGCCAGCAGCTTAGTAGTGACTAGCGGGAACAATGAGCAGTTCTTC. The chain couples TRBV7-9 to TRBJ2-1; 11 positions match TRBD2. This CDR3 contains 16 residues. CDR1 is SEHNR and CDR2 is FQNEAQ in the germline V gene (reference sequence). The junction had 4 bases not matched to a gene; V was cut back by 1 base and J by 5 bases.

The V and J genes are TRBV20-1 and TRBJ1-1; D not resolved. V shed 2 bases and J shed 8 bases, with 6 bases lying between them. The CDR3 consists of 10 residues. The germline V gene encodes CDR1 DFQATT and CDR2 SNEGSKA (reference sequence). The CDR3 DNA is TGCAGTGCTAGACAGGCGGAAGCTTTCTTT. This translates into CSARQAEAFF.

The J gene is TRBJ1-3, the V gene TRBV20-1; D gene ambiguous. With 0 bases removed from V and 6 bases from J, the gap between germline ends came to 15 bases. Looked up from germline, CDR1 is DFQATT and CDR2 is SNEGSKA (reference sequence). This CDR3 spans 15 amino acids. DNA of the CDR3: TGCAGTGCTAGAGATCCGCGACCGGGATTAAACACCATATATTTT. Translation: CSARDPRPGLNTIYF.

The V gene is TRBV5-5, the J gene TRBJ2-1; D may match TRBD1 or TRBD2 (5 bases each). The germline CDR1 and CDR2 sequences are SGHKS and YYEKEE (reference sequence). The CDR3 extends over 15 amino acids. V was pared by 6 bases and J by 0 bases, with 13 bases between. This CDR3 reads CASISRDGSYNEQFF. The DNA of the CDR3 is TGTGCCAGCATCTCCCGGGACGGCTCCTACAATGAGCAGTTCTTC.

The CDR3 nucleotides read TGTGCCAGCAGAACAGGGGCGAATGAGCAGTTCTTC. This codes for CASRTGANEQFF. The V gene is TRBV12-3 or TRBV12-4, the J gene TRBJ2-1; the match to TRBD1 covers 7 bases. V lost 6 bases, J lost 7 bases, and 3 bases stayed unmatched. CDR3 size: 12 residues.

This sequence joins TRBV25-1 and TRBJ2-7; D uncertain. With 3 bases removed from V and 3 bases from J, the gap between germline ends came to 6 bases. From germline, CDR1 is MGHDK and CDR2 SYGVNS. CDR3 length equals 12 residues. CDR3 in amino acids: CASSDDVYEQYF. CDR3 sequence (DNA): TGTGCCAGCAGTGACGACGTCTACGAGCAGTACTTC.

The V call is TRBV7-3, the J call TRBJ2-5; a weak D match, TRBD2 (8 bases). Germline V CDR1 and CDR2: SGHTA, FQGTGA. Trimming left V 5 bases short and J 1 base short, with 17 bases between. The CDR3 is 16 amino acids. CDR3 residues: CASSPTGGGFQETQYF. The CDR3 DNA sequence: TGTGCCAGCAGCCCTACGGGAGGGGGCTTCCAAGAGACCCAGTACTTC. Using reference TRBV7-3 and TRBJ2-5 for the parts outside the CDR3, the full variable domain is GAGVSQTPSNKVTEKGKYVELRCDPISGHTALYWYRQSLGQGPEFLIYFQGTGAADDSGLPNDRFFAVRPEGSVSTLKIQRTERGDSAVYLCASSPTGGGFQETQYFGPGTRLLVL.

On this clonotype itself: The junction and the germline gene differ at one end; a read error may be behind it. The V and J genes are TRBV7-7 and TRBJ2-2; either TRBD1 or TRBD2 may supply D (5 bases each). From germline, CDR1 is SSHAT and CDR2 FNYEAQ (reference sequence). CDR3 size: 15 residues. CDR3 coding DNA: TGTGCTAGCAGCTTATGGGACGCGAACACCGGGGAGCTGTTTTTT. This encodes CASSLWDANTGELFF.

The chain has TRBV15 and TRBJ1-4; D gene uncertain. In germline, CDR1 is LNHNV, CDR2 YYDKDF (reference sequence). The CDR3 totals 15 residues. V was trimmed by 0 bases and J by 8 bases, leaving 13 bases between them. CDR3 region: CATSRDRSQGEKLFF. Written as DNA, the CDR3 is TGTGCCACCAGCAGAGACAGGTCCCAAGGGGAAAAACTGTTTTTT.

This clonotype was found a few times. V usage is TRBV6-1 and J usage is TRBJ2-3, with TRBD2 identical over 9 bases. Germline V lookup: CDR1 MNHNS, CDR2 SASEGT. The CDR3 has 17 amino acids. Trimming removed 5 bases from V and 2 bases from J; junction bases left unmatched: 11. DNA of the CDR3: TGTGCCAGCAGTTCACGAAGGTCTAGCGGGACCACAGATACGCAGTATTTT. Its protein is CASSSRRSSGTTDTQYF.

This clonotype was counted at least ten times. The chain recombines TRBV6-2 or TRBV6-3 with TRBJ2-1; 9 bases match TRBD2. There are 19 residues in the CDR3. The ends lost 0 bases at V and 0 bases at J; junction bases unmatched: 9. The germline CDR1 and CDR2 sequences are MNHEY and SVGEGT. CDR3 sequence (DNA): TGTGCCAGCAGTTACTCTGAGGGACTAGCAGAACACTCCTACAATGAGCAGTTCTTC. Translated, it gives CASSYSEGLAEHSYNEQFF.